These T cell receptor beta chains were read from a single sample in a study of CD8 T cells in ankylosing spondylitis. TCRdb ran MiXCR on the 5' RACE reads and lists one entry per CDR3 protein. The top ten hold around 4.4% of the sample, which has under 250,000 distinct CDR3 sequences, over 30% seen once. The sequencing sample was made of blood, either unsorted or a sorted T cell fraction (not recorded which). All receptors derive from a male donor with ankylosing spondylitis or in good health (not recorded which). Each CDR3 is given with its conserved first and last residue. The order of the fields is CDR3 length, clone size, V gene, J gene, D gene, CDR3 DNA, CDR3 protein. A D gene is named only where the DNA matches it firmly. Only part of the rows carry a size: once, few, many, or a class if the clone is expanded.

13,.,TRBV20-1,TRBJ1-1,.,TGCAACGTCCCCGGGGGCATGAACACTGAAGCTTTCTTT,CNVPGGMNTEAFF
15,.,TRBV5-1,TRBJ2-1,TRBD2,TGCGCCAGCAGCAAGGAGCGGGGGGGTCGCAATGAGCAGTTCTTC,CASSKERGGRNEQFF
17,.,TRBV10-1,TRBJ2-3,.,TGCGCCAGCAGTGAGGATATACAGGGATCTAGCACAGATACGCAGTATTTT,CASSEDIQGSSTDTQYF
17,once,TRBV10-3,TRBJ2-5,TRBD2,TGTGCCATCAGTGAGGAGGGCGGGGGAGGAAGTAAAGAGACCCAGTACTTC,CAISEEGGGGSKETQYF
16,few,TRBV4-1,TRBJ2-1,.,TGCGCCAGCAGCCAAGATCTGAGACAGAGCGTCAATGAGCAGTTCTTC,CASSQDLRQSVNEQFF
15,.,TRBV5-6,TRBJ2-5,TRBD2,TGTGCCAGCAGCCAAGCGGGGGGGCTGCAAGAGACCCAGTACTTC,CASSQAGGLQETQYF
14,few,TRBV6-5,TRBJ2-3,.,TGTGCCAGCAGTCCCTCGGACAGACCAGATACGCAGTATTTT,CASSPSDRPDTQYF
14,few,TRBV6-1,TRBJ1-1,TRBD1,TGTGCCAGCAGCCCTGACAGGGCGAACACTGAAGCTTTCTTT,CASSPDRANTEAFF
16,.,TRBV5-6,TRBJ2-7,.,TGTGCCAGCAGCCCGGCGGAAGGGCCCTTCTCCTACGAGCAGTACTTC,CASSPAEGPFSYEQYF
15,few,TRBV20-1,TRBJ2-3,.,TGCAGTGCTAGAGATAGAACCGCAGGGAAAGATACGCAGTATTTT,CSARDRTAGKDTQYF
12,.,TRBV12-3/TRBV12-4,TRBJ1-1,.,TGTGCCAGCAGGTACATGAACACTGAAGCTTTCTTT,CASRYMNTEAFF
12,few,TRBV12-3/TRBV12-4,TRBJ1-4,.,TGTGCCAGCACCTTGGGGGGTGAAAAACTGTTTTTT,CASTLGGEKLFF
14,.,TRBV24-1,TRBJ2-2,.,TGTGCCACCAGTGATTTGACGGATACCGGGGAGCTGTTTTTT,CATSDLTDTGELFF
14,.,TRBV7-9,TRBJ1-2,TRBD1,TGTGCCAGCAGCTTACGGACAGGGGGCTATGGCTACACCTTC,CASSLRTGGYGYTF
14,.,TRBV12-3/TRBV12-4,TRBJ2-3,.,TGTGCCAGCAGGCCGGGCCCTAGCACAGATACGCATTATTTT,CASRPGPSTDTHYF
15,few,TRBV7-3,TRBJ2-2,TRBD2,TGTGCCAGCAGCTCCTCTACCGGGGGGACCGGGGAGCTGTTTTTT,CASSSSTGGTGELFF
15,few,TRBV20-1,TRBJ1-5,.,TGCAGTGCTAGAGATAGAAGGGGCAGCTATCAGCCCCAGCATTTT,CSARDRRGSYQPQHF
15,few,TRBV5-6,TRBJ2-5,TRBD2,TGTGCCAGCATCCTACTAGCGGGGGGGCCTAAGACCCAGTACTTC,CASILLAGGPKTQYF
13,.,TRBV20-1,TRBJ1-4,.,TGCAGTGCTGGAGGGGCAGCTAATGAAAAACTGTTTTTT,CSAGGAANEKLFF
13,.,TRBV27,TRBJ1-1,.,TGTGCCAGCGGGACATTCTTGAACACTGAAGCTTTCTTT,CASGTFLNTEAFF
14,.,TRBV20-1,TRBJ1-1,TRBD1,TGCAGTGCTAGACTGGGACAGGGAGGCGCTGAAGCTTTCTTT,CSARLGQGGAEAFF
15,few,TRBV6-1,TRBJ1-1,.,TGTGCCAGCAGCCTGGACTTACCAGAGAACACTGAAGCTTTCTTT,CASSLDLPENTEAFF
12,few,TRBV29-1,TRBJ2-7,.,TGCAGCGTACGCAGGGGAACCTACGAGCAGTACTTC,CSVRRGTYEQYF
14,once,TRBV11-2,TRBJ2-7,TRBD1,TGTGCCAGCAGCGGGTGGGACAGGATAGGCGAGCAGTACTTC,CASSGWDRIGEQYF
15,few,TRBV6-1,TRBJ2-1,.,TGTGCCAGCAGAGACCGGGTCCTTTCCTACAATGAGCAGTTCTTC,CASRDRVLSYNEQFF